This TCR beta chain was obtained from a study of CD8+CD57+ T cells in acquired aplastic anemia. Trimming took off 2 bases at V and 1 base at J, with 13 bases between the two ends. The length of the CDR3 is 16 residues. Per germline, CDR1 MNHEY and CDR2 SVGAGI. All patients picked for sequencing had shown, by flow cytometry, an expansion of CD8+CD57+ cells. TCR beta VDJ and CDR3 profiles were obtained from a genomic DNA template. Each CDR3 protein is one row after TCRdb ran MiXCR on the reads. The sample gives roughly 500,000 distinct CDR3 sequences, over 25% of which show up once; approximately 0.82% is in the top ten.

The source is a human donor with aplastic anemia. V is TRBV6-5 and J is TRBJ2-3; TRBD1 might be the D (6 bases). The specimen sequenced was sorted CD4+, CD8+, or CD8+CD57+ T cells (not recorded which) from PBMCs. CDR3 sequence (DNA): TGTGCCAGCAGTTACGGGCAGGGGTCTGGCACAGATACGCAGTATTTT. It specifies CASSYGQGSGTDTQYF.